Sequencing of this T cell receptor (beta chain) was carried out in a study of shared clonotypes between healthy human individuals. CDR1 is SGHVS, CDR2 FQNEAQ, per germline. This CDR3 has 15 amino acids. The V end was cut by 1 base, the J end by 1 base, with 11 bases between. Template for every sorted-subset replicate PCR totaled around 210 ng DNA, around 33,000 T cell genomes. Method: immunoSEQ multiplex PCR; TCRdb's copy keeps in-frame clones and lacks some. The sample lists around 2,000,000 clones, approximately 95% seen once, with more than 0.1% in the top ten. This receptor was taken from a man younger than 35 in good health. Sample: naive CD4+ T cells sorted from blood. Subset given: CD45RA+ positively selected. V usage is TRBV7-8 and J usage is TRBJ2-7; tentative D call: TRBD1 (5 bases). The CDR3 sequence is CASSLVLDKSYEQYF. In DNA form, the CDR3 reads TGTGCCAGCAGCTTAGTTTTGGACAAATCCTACGAGCAGTACTTC.